This passage covers 13 T cell receptor beta chains from one sample sequenced in a study of blood T cell repertoires in COVID-19 (dated by TCRdb to 2020 to 2022). Libraries were built with the immunoSEQ multiplex PCR assay. The table was pulled from immuneACCESS by TCRdb, which kept in-frame rearrangements only. Such tables lose some clones; where checked, under half of the loss comes from unresolved V genes, and the rest has no known cause. The sample records 120,000 or so clones, around four fifths of which are singletons. About 6.3% of the sample goes to the ten largest clones. Sequencing was carried out using peripheral blood. These receptors were taken from a man aged 80 or over with active or convalescent COVID-19.

The rearrangement joins TRBV6-6 to TRBJ2-5; 7 bases map to TRBD1. CDR3 length: 14 residues. CDR1 is MNHNY and CDR2 is SVGAGI in the germline V gene (reference sequence). V lost 5 bases and J lost 1; bases outside the gene matches: 4. The CDR3 DNA follows: TGTGCCAGCAGTCTTCGGGACAGCCAAGAGACCCAGTACTTC. Translation: CASSLRDSQETQYF.

This clone appeared a few times. The chain carries TRBV2 and TRBJ2-5; TRBD2 aligns across 7 bases. V lost 6 bases, J lost 7 bases, and 5 bases stayed unmatched. The CDR3 consists of 12 residues. Per germline, CDR1 SNHLY and CDR2 FYNNEI. DNA for the CDR3: TGTGCCAGCAGGGGAGCGGGATGGACCCAGTACTTC. The encoded protein is CASRGAGWTQYF. Full variable domain (outside the CDR3, taken from reference TRBV2 and TRBJ2-5): EPEVTQTPSHQVTQMGQEVILRCVPISNHLYFYWYRQILGQKVEFLVSFYNNEISEKSEIFDDQFSVERPDGSNFTLKIRSTKLEDSAMYFCASRGAGWTQYFGPGTRLLVL.

A remark on this clone: The same CDR3 arises from other DNA sequences in this sample as well. The rearrangement joins TRBV7-3 to TRBJ1-2; 12 bases match TRBD1. With 2 bases clipped from V and 8 bases from J, the junction kept 0 bases outside the gene matches. This CDR3 comprises 13 residues. The germline V gene has CDR1 SGHTA and CDR2 FQGTGA. The CDR3 DNA is TGTGCCAGCAGCTTAGGGACAGGGGGCGGCTACACCTTC. Translating gives CASSLGTGGGYTF.

This chain uses TRBV4-2 with TRBJ1-5; 7 nucleotides line up with TRBD1. The CDR3 loop spans 17 amino acids. Per germline, CDR1 LGHNA and CDR2 YNFKEQ. Unmatched junction bases numbered 5, after V lost 0 bases and J lost 0 bases. CDR3 sequence reads: CASSQDLGGYSNQPQHF. The CDR3 DNA reads as TGTGCCAGCAGCCAAGATCTAGGGGGCTATAGCAATCAGCCCCAGCATTTT.

The chain employs TRBV6-2 or TRBV6-3 and TRBJ2-2, with 12 positions matching TRBD2. Losses at the gene ends were 3 bases for V and 1 base for J; bases not matched to a gene: 6. Germline CDR1 reads MNHEY; CDR2 reads SVGEGT. The CDR3 consists of 18 residues. In nucleotides, the CDR3 is TGTGCCAGCAGTTATTTTCGGACTAGCGGGATGAACACCGGGGAGCTGTTTTTT. Its translation: CASSYFRTSGMNTGELFF.

This chain joins TRBV6-5 and TRBJ1-1, with a weak D call TRBD1 (6 bases). CDR3 length equals 14 residues. V lost 5 bases to trimming and J lost 4 bases, with 14 bases between them. The germline V gene has CDR1 MNHEY and CDR2 SVGAGI. The CDR3 region has the DNA TGTGCCAGCAGTATAACAGGGAGGGGCACTGAAGCTTTCTTT. This translates into CASSITGRGTEAFF.

The chain joins TRBV29-1 to TRBJ2-1; 8 bases are a match to TRBD1. With V trimmed by 4 bases and J by 14 bases, 34 bases remained unmatched. The CDR3 spans 20 residues. Germline V gene sequence: CDR1 SQVTM, CDR2 ANQGSEA. The CDR3 is CSVGGQGGNWTNGGRRGEFF. The CDR3, as DNA: TGCAGCGTTGGAGGACAGGGTGGGAATTGGACAAATGGAGGACGGCGGGGTGAGTTCTTC.

The V and J genes are TRBV7-2 and TRBJ2-1; 12 nucleotides match TRBD1. J gave up 6 bases and V 1 base, and 7 bases lay outside the gene matches. The V gene's germline CDR1 is SGHTA and CDR2 FQGNSA. CDR3 size: 17 residues. CDR3 DNA sequence: TGTGCCAGCAGCTTAGATTTCGGGACAGGGGGCGTCAATGAGCAGTTCTTC. Translating gives CASSLDFGTGGVNEQFF.

This chain uses TRBV19 with TRBJ2-3; 7 bases are a match to TRBD2. CDR1 LNHDA and CDR2 SQIVND come from the germline V gene (reference sequence). The length of the CDR3 is 13 residues. The ends lost 6 bases at V and 0 bases at J; junction bases unmatched: 0. The CDR3 reads CASRRGSTDTQYF. The CDR3 coding sequence is TGTGCCAGTAGGCGGGGGAGCACAGATACGCAGTATTTT.

This clone was picked up one time. The CDR3 region has the DNA TGTGCCAGCAGCCCCCGGCCGGACAGGGAAAAGAGCGGTGAAGCTTTCTTT. The encoded protein is CASSPRPDREKSGEAFF. The chain carries TRBV6-2 or TRBV6-3 and TRBJ1-1, with TRBD1 identical over 8 bases. The V segment lost 6 bases and the J segment 7 bases; nucleotides outside the gene matches: 19. CDR3 length: 17 amino acids. Germline assignment: CDR1 MNHEY and CDR2 SVGEGT.

This clone came up a few times. The rearrangement joins TRBV6-2 or TRBV6-3 to TRBJ2-1; 9 bases match TRBD2. The CDR3 length is 20 residues. Trimming at V came to 0 bases and at J to 4 bases, leaving 16 bases not matched to a gene. Germline lookup yields CDR1 MNHEY and CDR2 SVGEGT. CDR3 amino acids: CASSYSSGTSLIEGYNEQFF. The CDR3 DNA reads as TGTGCCAGCAGTTACTCTTCCGGGACTAGCCTTATTGAAGGGTACAATGAGCAGTTCTTC.

The CDR3 DNA reads as TGCGCCAGCAGCCAAGTTTTCCAGCAAGAGACCCAGTACTTC. It yields the protein CASSQVFQQETQYF. V is TRBV4-1 and J is TRBJ2-5; D uncertain. Trimming took off 1 base at V and 2 bases at J, with 8 bases between the two ends. CDR3 length: 14 residues. CDR1 and CDR2 (germline): MGHRA, YSYEKL.

The V and J genes are TRBV6-2 or TRBV6-3 and TRBJ2-7; D is undetermined. The germline V gene has CDR1 MNHEY and CDR2 SVGEGT. V lost 5 bases and J lost 0, with 11 bases in between. The CDR3 covers 14 residues. The CDR3 sequence is CASSTVLSSYEQYF. The CDR3, as DNA: TGTGCCAGCAGTACCGTATTGAGCTCCTACGAGCAGTACTTC.